This record looks at one T cell receptor beta chain sequence and its context. Authors' methods: Quantification of nucleated cells was approximated via reference gene primer amplification. Only in-frame clones appear in the TCRdb table, and some are missing; sequencing was by immunoSEQ multiplex PCR. The DNA gave D and trimming, while V, J and clone size come from that table. This sample yields about 120,000 clones, of which about 91% are seen a single time; approximately 0.81% belongs to the top ten. This specimen belongs to a study of blood T cell repertoires in COVID-19. This CDR3 region has 13 residues. V shed 6 bases and J shed 3 bases, with 9 bases lying between them. Germline values: CDR1 SNHLY, CDR2 FYNNEI.

Sequencing was done on a sample of peripheral blood. This sequence was found in a woman aged 45 to 65 with active or convalescent COVID-19. V gene TRBV2 combines with J gene TRBJ1-5; TRBD1 might be the D (5 bases). CDR3 coding DNA: TGTGCCAGCAGACGACAGCACAATCAGCCCCAGCATTTT. Translated, it gives CASRRQHNQPQHF.